The 28 T cell receptor beta chains given below trace back to one sample, sequenced in a study of Graves' ophthalmopathy and Graves' hyperthyroidism. Scientists amplified the TCR beta CDR3 regions from RNA transcripts. Scientists carried out first-round RT-PCR using HTBI primers and then a second-round multiplex PCR. TCRdb re-derived calls from the multiplex PCR reads in MiXCR, one entry per CDR3 protein. The table shows around 1,000,000 distinct CDR3 sequences, with 35% to 45% occurring only once. Sequencing was done on a sample of peripheral blood or thyroid tissue (not recorded which). The source of these receptors is an adult man with Graves' hyperthyroidism.

The rearrangement uses TRBV5-4 and TRBJ2-7; TRBD2 matches at 7 bases. The CDR3 has 15 residues. CDR1 SGHNT and CDR2 YYREEE come from the germline V gene (reference sequence). The trim removed 5 bases at V and 4 bases at J, leaving 12 bases unmatched. DNA of the CDR3: TGTGCCAGCAGTAACAAACGGAGCGGGATTTACGAGCAGTACTTC. Amino acids: CASSNKRSGIYEQYF.

This clonotype was seen many times. The rearrangement uses TRBV12-3 or TRBV12-4 and TRBJ1-1; D is ambiguous. V lost 6 bases, J lost 4 bases, and 12 bases lay in between. The CDR3 is 13 amino acids. The CDR3 DNA reads as TGTGCCAGCAGCCACTCTCTCGTCACTGAAGCTTTCTTT. This encodes CASSHSLVTEAFF.

This clonotype was counted many times. This rearrangement joins TRBV7-9 to TRBJ1-4; D may be TRBD1 (6 bases). Between the trimmed V and J ends, which lost 4 bases and 8 bases, there was a span of 17 bases. CDR1 and CDR2 from the germline V gene are SEHNR and FQNEAQ (reference sequence). This CDR3 has 15 residues. CDR3 residues: CASSSSQGYREKLFF. In DNA, the CDR3 is TGTGCCAGCAGCTCATCCCAGGGGTATCGGGAAAAACTGTTTTTT.

This clonotype was detected many times. The CDR3 protein is CASSLTVWTEAFF. The CDR3 nucleotides read TGTGCCAGCAGTTTAACAGTGTGGACTGAAGCTTTCTTT. V is TRBV12-3 or TRBV12-4 and J is TRBJ1-1, with D hard to call. Trimming shortened V by 2 bases and J by 5 bases, and 9 bases separated the two germline ends. This CDR3 region has 13 residues.

This clonotype was seen many times. The V call is TRBV15, the J call TRBJ2-6; D is uncertain. The CDR3 is 17 residues long. In germline, CDR1 is LNHNV, CDR2 YYDKDF (reference sequence). V dropped 1 base and J dropped 2 bases, with 12 bases sitting between them. The CDR3 sequence: CATSRGNWDTGANVLTF. Here the CDR3 DNA reads TGTGCCACCAGCAGAGGAAATTGGGATACTGGGGCCAACGTCCTGACTTTC.

The V and J genes are TRBV28 and TRBJ2-7; possibly TRBD2 for D (5 bases). This CDR3 has 12 residues. Germline V lookup: CDR1 MDHEN, CDR2 SYDVKM. V lost 2 bases and J 7 bases, leaving 9 bases between the germline ends. The CDR3 region is CASSLPRGEQYF. The CDR3 DNA sequence: TGTGCCAGCAGTTTACCACGAGGGGAGCAGTACTTC.

This clonotype was detected ten times or more. This chain joins TRBV29-1 and TRBJ2-7; D is perhaps TRBD1 (5 bases). CDR1 and CDR2 (germline): SQVTM, ANQGSEA. This CDR3 has 14 amino acids. V lost 4 bases and J 6 bases, leaving 19 bases between the germline ends. The CDR3, as DNA: TGCAGCGTTGGAAAACGTCTACAGGAAAGCGAGCAGTACTTC. As protein: CSVGKRLQESEQYF.

The CDR3 DNA follows: TGTGCCAGCAGTTACCTGTTCTGGGGGCGCGGCGAGCAGTACTTC. This encodes CASSYLFWGRGEQYF. The rearrangement links TRBV6-6 to TRBJ2-7; possibly TRBD1 for D (6 bases). This CDR3 spans 15 amino acids. The germline V gene encodes CDR1 MNHNY and CDR2 SVGAGI (reference sequence). Deletions cut 2 bases from V and 6 bases from J, with 17 bases between.

This clonotype has just a few counts. This chain connects TRBV4-3 to TRBJ2-7; 9 bases align to TRBD2. After removal of 0 bases from V and 2 bases from J, the junction contained 8 bases not matched to a gene. The CDR3 is made up of 17 amino acids. Germline CDR1 reads LGHNA; CDR2 reads YSLEER. CDR3 sequence reads: CASSQDGASGTTYEQYF. The CDR3 DNA reads as TGCGCCAGCAGCCAAGATGGGGCTAGCGGGACGACCTACGAGCAGTACTTC.

This clonotype was found a few times. The CDR3 does not end in the conserved phenylalanine or tryptophan, so this is likely a read error. The V and J genes are TRBV29-1 and TRBJ1-1; D gene unclear. Trimming shortened V by 5 bases and J by 0 bases, and 13 bases separated the two germline ends. The CDR3 runs to 14 residues. Germline CDR1 SQVTM, CDR2 ANQGSEA. In nucleotides, the CDR3 is TGCAGCGTTAGAACGGGAGACATGAACACTGAAGCTTTCCTT. It is translated as CSVRTGDMNTEAFL.

This clonotype has a handful of counts. This chain uses TRBV6-5 with TRBJ1-6, with TRBD1 matching over 8 bases. The V gene's germline CDR1 is MNHEY and CDR2 SVGAGI. CDR3 length: 15 amino acids. The V segment lost 5 bases and the J segment 6 bases; nucleotides outside the gene matches: 6. CDR3 in amino acids: CASSQFDRGNSPLHF. CDR3 DNA: TGTGCCAGCAGTCAATTCGACAGGGGTAATTCACCCCTCCACTTT.

This clonotype was observed many times. The chain has TRBV5-1 and TRBJ2-5, with D possibly matching TRBD1 (6 bases). The V end was cut by 1 base, the J end by 3 bases, with 13 bases between. Per the germline V gene, CDR1 is SGHRS and CDR2 is YFSETQ. CDR3 length equals 15 residues. The CDR3 protein is CASSLNRAGEETQYF. CDR3 nucleotides: TGCGCCAGCAGCTTGAACAGGGCAGGAGAAGAGACCCAGTACTTC. Full variable domain (missing parts from reference TRBV5-1 and TRBJ2-5): KAGVTQTPRYLIKTRGQQVTLSCSPISGHRSVSWYQQTPGQGLQFLFEYFSETQRNKGNFPGRFSGRQFSNSRSEMNVSTLELGDSALYLCASSLNRAGEETQYFGPGTRLLVL.

This clonotype was seen repeatedly, ten times or more. This sequence joins TRBV9 and TRBJ1-2; D not certain. Trimming left V 4 bases short and J 8 bases short, with 12 bases between. Germline V gene sequence: CDR1 SGDLS, CDR2 YYNGEE. The CDR3 is made up of 12 amino acids. The CDR3 DNA sequence: TGTGCCAGCAGCCCCGTTGGCCGCGGCTACACCTTC. It is translated as CASSPVGRGYTF.

This clonotype occurred many times. J is TRBJ1-1 and V is TRBV7-9, with a tentative D call TRBD1 (5 bases). The CDR3 has 13 amino acids. Germline lookup yields CDR1 SEHNR and CDR2 FQNEAQ (reference sequence). Trimming removed 5 bases from V and 4 bases from J, with 11 bases in between. The CDR3 DNA sequence: TGTGCCAGCAGCGTGACGGGGGGCACTGAAGCTTTCTTT. Its protein is CASSVTGGTEAFF.

The gene calls are TRBV10-2 and TRBJ2-7; the D gene could be TRBD1 or TRBD2 (6 bases each). The CDR3 contains 15 residues. Per the germline V gene, CDR1 is WSHSY and CDR2 is SAAADI. The germline V and J ends were trimmed by 4 bases and 1 base, with 14 bases remaining between them. The CDR3 region has the DNA TGCGCCAGCAGTGCCGGCCGAGGGGGGTCCTACGAGCAGTACTTC. It encodes CASSAGRGGSYEQYF.

The CDR3 reads CARSGRVTEAFF. The CDR3 DNA follows: TGTGCCAGAAGCGGCAGGGTAACTGAAGCTTTCTTT. The chain is built from TRBV2 and TRBJ1-1; weak D call: TRBD1 (5 bases). V was clipped by 9 bases and J by 5 bases, with 13 bases between them. This CDR3 contains 12 residues. Germline values: CDR1 SNHLY, CDR2 FYNNEI.

This clonotype came up many times. This chain connects TRBV10-3 to TRBJ2-7; perhaps TRBD2 as D (5 bases). Germline values: CDR1 ENHRY, CDR2 SYGVKD. Trimming removed 10 bases at V and 0 bases at J, with 16 bases between. This CDR3 has 14 residues. The CDR3 DNA follows: TGTGCCAGCAGCTTAGCCGGGAACTCCTACGAGCAGTACTTC. This translates into CASSLAGNSYEQYF.

This clonotype has at least ten counts. This chain uses TRBV19 with TRBJ1-5, with D unclear. Germline V gives CDR1 LNHDA, CDR2 SQIVND (reference sequence). Trimming stripped 3 bases from V and 2 bases from J, with 20 bases between. This CDR3 contains 18 residues. The CDR3 DNA sequence: TGTGCCAGTAGTATCCGGGCAGGATCTGTTATGCGCAATCAGCCCCAGCATTTT. It codes for CASSIRAGSVMRNQPQHF. The variable domain in full, completed from reference TRBV19 and TRBJ1-5, reads DGGITQSPKYLFRKEGQNVTLSCEQNLNHDAMYWYRQDPGQGLRLIYYSQIVNDFQKGDIAEGYSVSREKKESFPLTVTSAQKNPTAFYLCASSIRAGSVMRNQPQHFGDGTRLSIL.

Regarding this clonotype: Mismatch with germline at one junction end may stem from a read error. This sequence joins TRBV20-1 and TRBJ1-1; D is unresolved. The CDR3 has 12 amino acids. Germline V lookup: CDR1 DFQATT, CDR2 SNEGSKA (reference sequence). The CDR3 coding sequence is TGCAGTGCGAGGGAGTGGAACACTGAAGCTTCTTTT. Translating it yields CSAREWNTEASF.

The chain recombines TRBV25-1 with TRBJ1-2; the D is unclear. In germline, CDR1 is MGHDK, CDR2 SYGVNS. The CDR3 is made up of 14 amino acids. The V gene lost 4 bases and the J gene lost 5 bases, with 14 bases spanning the gap. CDR3 loop: CASSASGSAYGYTF. The CDR3 DNA reads as TGTGCCAGCAGTGCGAGCGGGAGTGCTTATGGCTACACCTTC.

The V call is TRBV7-8, the J call TRBJ2-2; D is unclear. V shed 5 bases and J shed 5 bases, with 15 bases lying between them. Germline V gives CDR1 SGHVS, CDR2 FQNEAQ. CDR3 size: 15 residues. The chain's CDR3 is CASSPELFGTGELFF. In DNA, the CDR3 is TGTGCCAGCAGCCCGGAACTTTTTGGGACCGGGGAGCTGTTTTTT.

This chain joins TRBV19 and TRBJ2-3; TRBD1 agrees at 8 bases. This CDR3 has 16 amino acids. The junction had 10 bases not matched to a gene; V was cut back by 5 bases and J by 3 bases. Per germline, CDR1 LNHDA and CDR2 SQIVND (reference sequence). CDR3 sequence reads: CASSRTGQSGTDTQYF. Written as DNA, the CDR3 is TGTGCCAGTAGTCGGACAGGGCAAAGTGGGACAGATACGCAGTATTTT.

CDR3 sequence (DNA): TGTGCCAGCCGTCGGAACCTACAGGGGAGTACGTCACCCCTCCACTTT. It encodes CASRRNLQGSTSPLHF. This chain connects TRBV6-2 or TRBV6-3 to TRBJ1-6; 7 nucleotides match TRBD1. Germline V gene lookup returns CDR1 MNHEY and CDR2 SVGEGT. J gave up 10 bases and V 8 bases, and 17 bases lay outside the gene matches. This CDR3 spans 16 amino acids.

Details on this clonotype: A much larger clone is a single base away; this may be a read error. The chain employs TRBV15 and TRBJ2-5, with D unclear. CDR3 length: 13 residues. The ends were cut back, 0 bases at V and 0 bases at J, with 2 bases in the middle. CDR1 is LNHNV, CDR2 YYDKDF, per germline (reference sequence). CDR3 in DNA: TGTGCCACCAGCAGAGAAAACCAAGAGACCCAGTACTTC. It yields the protein CATSRENQETQYF. Together with reference TRBV15 and TRBJ2-5, the CDR3 gives the full variable domain: DAMVIQNPRYQVTQFGKPVTLSCSQTLNHNVMYWYQQKSSQAPKLLFHYYDKDFNNEADTPDNFQSRRPNTSFCFLDIRSPGLGDTAMYLCATSRENQETQYFGPGTRLLVL.

This clonotype was seen repeatedly, ten times or more. The rearrangement uses TRBV12-3 or TRBV12-4 and TRBJ1-6, with D perhaps TRBD1 (6 bases). This CDR3 region has 14 residues. V was clipped by 6 bases and J by 7 bases, with 13 bases between them. In DNA, the CDR3 is TGTGCCAGCAGCTTGTCAGGGGCCAATTCACCCCTCCACTTT. As protein: CASSLSGANSPLHF.

In its sample, this clonotype was seen a few times. The chain recombines TRBV25-1 with TRBJ2-5; possibly TRBD1 for D (6 bases). CDR3 length: 15 amino acids. V lost 2 bases, J lost 0 bases, and 10 bases lay in between. Germline loops: CDR1 MGHDK, CDR2 SYGVNS. For the CDR3, the DNA is TGTGCCAGCAGTGAAACAGGGATGTACCAAGAGACCCAGTACTTC. It yields the protein CASSETGMYQETQYF.

V usage is TRBV20-1 and J usage is TRBJ1-2, with 8 bases fitting TRBD1. The CDR3 runs to 13 residues. Germline V gene data show CDR1 as DFQATT and CDR2 as SNEGSKA (reference sequence). The junction had 5 bases not matched to a gene; V was cut back by 2 bases and J by 6 bases. The CDR3 reads CSARPTGVHGYTF. CDR3 in DNA: TGCAGTGCTAGACCGACAGGGGTGCATGGCTACACCTTC.

This clonotype has more than one count but fewer than ten. The chain employs TRBV4-1 and TRBJ2-6; D not certain. V was cut by 8 bases and J by 2 bases, with 7 bases left in between. Germline-derived CDR1 and CDR2 are MGHRA and YSYEKL. The CDR3 totals 13 residues. The CDR3 sequence: CASRRTGANVLTF. DNA for the CDR3: TGCGCCAGCCGTCGTACTGGGGCCAACGTCCTGACTTTC.